This T cell receptor (beta chain) was obtained from a study of CD8 T cells in Susac syndrome. Notes on the study in general: The CD4+ T cell repertoires in Susac syndrome did not show any clonal expansion.

Roughly 0.45 to 1 ug RNA was reverse transcribed with random hexamers. It was immunoSEQ multiplex PCR that amplified TCR beta CDR3 across 54 Vbeta and 13 Jbeta. TCRdb reanalysed the immunoSEQ multiplex PCR reads using MiXCR and keeps one entry per CDR3 protein. The repertoire has approximately 260,000 distinct CDR3 sequences, 90% to 97% of them found once; the top ten carry around 0.1%. About this clonotype itself: Its antigen is unidentified.

The study sequenced TCR beta in blood CD8+ and CD4+ T cells. It was negative isolation that provided the CD8+ and CD4+ T cells, whereas TEMRA cells were enriched by FACS. V lost 6 bases to trimming and J lost 4 bases, with 12 bases between them. This CDR3 region has 13 residues. The germline V gene encodes CDR1 MDHEN and CDR2 SYDVKM. This receptor was identified in a human donor with Susac syndrome. Sequenced material: CD4+ T cells from PBMCs. The chain has TRBV28 and TRBJ1-2; D uncertain. CDR3 amino acids: CASSPTHTYGYTF. CDR3 in DNA: TGTGCCAGCAGCCCTACCCATACCTATGGCTACACCTTC.